The T cell receptor (beta chain) described here comes from a study of OX40 agonist ivuxolimab in advanced cancers. Clones were read by immunoSEQ multiplex PCR, and TCRdb kept only the in-frame ones, dropping some. The sample holds some 70,000 clones, about 87% seen once. The germline CDR1 and CDR2 sequences are SGHTS and YDEGEE. The CDR3 spans 14 residues. Trimming took 1 base from V and 0 from J, leaving 7 bases between them. Sequenced here: CD4+ or CD8+ T cells sorted from blood, sampled in a trial of the OX40 agonist ivuxolimab. The sequence derives from an adult with an advanced solid tumor such as melanoma, head and neck, liver or kidney cancer. This chain connects TRBV5-8 to TRBJ1-1; TRBD1 is a possible D gene (6 bases). In DNA form, the CDR3 reads TGTGCCAGCAGCTTGTCAGGGGTGAACACTGAAGCTTTCTTT. As protein: CASSLSGVNTEAFF. Based on the CDR3 plus reference TRBV5-8 and TRBJ1-1, the full variable domain is EAGVTQSPTHLIKTRGQQATLRCSPISGHTSVYWYQQALGLGLQFLLWYDEGEERNRGNFPPRFSGRQFPNYSSELNVNALELEDSALYLCASSLSGVNTEAFFGQGTRLTVV.